The 3 T cell receptor beta chains reported below all come from one sample, sequenced in a study of CD4 T cell repertoires in COVID-19. Here immunoSEQ multiplex PCR was the method, and the copy in TCRdb shows in-frame clones only, minus some. The table lists tens of thousands of clones, roughly 85% of them singletons. The sequencing here drew on CD4+ T cells from peripheral blood, taken after recovery from COVID-19. These TCRs come from a human donor who had COVID-19.

This chain joins TRBV5-1 and TRBJ2-2, with 9 bases that match TRBD2. The CDR3 loop spans 15 amino acids. Germline V gene data show CDR1 as SGHRS and CDR2 as YFSETQ. V shed 0 bases, J shed 6 bases, and the junction held 3 bases outside the gene matches. The CDR3 here is CASSLGAGGPGELFF. In DNA, the CDR3 is TGCGCCAGCAGCTTGGGCGCGGGGGGGCCCGGGGAGCTGTTTTTT.

The count of this clone is one. The chain links TRBV4-2 to TRBJ1-2; D gene unclear. The germline CDR1 and CDR2 sequences are LGHNA and YNFKEQ. V was pared by 2 bases and J by 3 bases, with 7 bases between. CDR3 length: 13 residues. CDR3 in DNA: TGTGCCAGCAGCCAAAAGGGTGACTATGGCTACACCTTC. Amino acid sequence: CASSQKGDYGYTF.

This clone showed up just a few times. This rearrangement joins TRBV28 to TRBJ2-3; 8 bases agree with TRBD2. V was clipped by 7 bases and J by 2 bases; unmatched bases: 11. CDR1 is MDHEN and CDR2 is SYDVKM in the germline V gene. This CDR3 is 16 amino acids long. CDR3 bases: TGTGCCAGCACCCGACCGGGGGGGGAACTCACAGATACGCAGTATTTT. Translated: CASTRPGGELTDTQYF.